This TCR beta chain comes out of a study of shared clonotypes between healthy human individuals. Sequenced by immunoSEQ multiplex PCR; TCRdb stores in-frame clones only, minus some. The data contain hundreds of thousands of clones, almost 97% of them singletons. Trimming pared 2 bases from V and 0 bases from J, leaving 17 bases between. The CDR3 runs to 18 residues. Per germline, CDR1 KGHSY and CDR2 FQNENV. The source is a woman in her twenties or thirties in good health. The sample taken for sequencing was naive CD4+ T cells sorted from blood. Noted subset: CD45RA+ positively selected. V usage is TRBV16 and J usage is TRBJ1-3; D gene uncertain. In DNA, the CDR3 is TGTGCCAGCAGCCAAACCATGCCCGGCTACCTCTCTGGAAACACCATATATTTT. Its translation is CASSQTMPGYLSGNTIYF.